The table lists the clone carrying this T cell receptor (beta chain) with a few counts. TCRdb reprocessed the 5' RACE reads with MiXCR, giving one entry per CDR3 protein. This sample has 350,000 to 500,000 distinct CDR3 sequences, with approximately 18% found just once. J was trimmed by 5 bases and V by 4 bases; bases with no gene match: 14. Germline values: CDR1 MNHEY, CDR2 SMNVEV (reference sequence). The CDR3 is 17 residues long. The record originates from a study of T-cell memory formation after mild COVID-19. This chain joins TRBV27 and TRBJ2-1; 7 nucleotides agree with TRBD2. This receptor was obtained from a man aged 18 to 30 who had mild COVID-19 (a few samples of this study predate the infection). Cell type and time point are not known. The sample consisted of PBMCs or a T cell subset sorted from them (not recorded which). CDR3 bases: TGTGCCAGCAGTTATGGCGGGGGACCCCACAGCCACAATGAGCAGTTCTTC. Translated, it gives CASSYGGGPHSHNEQFF.